The 22 T cell receptor beta chains given below trace back to one sample, sequenced in a study of blood T cell repertoires in COVID-19. Only in-frame clones appear in the TCRdb table, and some are missing; sequencing was by immunoSEQ multiplex PCR. The sample yields under 200,000 clones, about 85% seen once. The specimen was peripheral blood. The receptor set was obtained from a woman aged 45-65 years with COVID-19, enrolled during active disease.

V usage is TRBV7-9 and J usage is TRBJ2-2, with 9 nucleotides matching TRBD1. Germline CDR1 SEHNR, CDR2 FQNEAQ (reference sequence). V gave up 5 bases and J gave up 3 bases; unmatched junction bases: 10. The CDR3 has 17 amino acids. CDR3 sequence: CASSRWDRESYTGELFF. CDR3 DNA sequence: TGTGCCAGCAGCCGTTGGGACAGGGAATCTTACACCGGGGAGCTGTTTTTT.

This chain connects TRBV5-4 to TRBJ1-1, with D perhaps matching TRBD1 (6 bases). V was trimmed by 2 bases and J by 7 bases, leaving 9 bases between them. This CDR3 region has 12 residues. The V gene's germline CDR1 is SGHNT and CDR2 YYREEE (reference sequence). CDR3 coding DNA: TGTGCCAGCAGCTTCCTACAGGGTGAAGCTTTCTTT. This codes for CASSFLQGEAFF.

The chain uses TRBV11-2 and TRBJ2-5; 13 bases align to TRBD2. CDR1 and CDR2 from the germline V gene are SGHAT and FQNNGV. V lost 4 bases to trimming and J lost 5 bases; unmatched junction nucleotides: 7. The CDR3 is made up of 16 amino acids. The CDR3 loop is CASSSQLAGGLETQYF. The CDR3, as DNA: TGTGCCAGCAGCTCGCAACTAGCGGGGGGGCTGGAGACCCAGTACTTC.

The chain employs TRBV5-4 and TRBJ2-2; the D is unclear. CDR3 length: 16 amino acids. Trimming removed 1 base at V and 0 bases at J, with 10 bases between. Germline V gives CDR1 SGHNT, CDR2 YYREEE (reference sequence). The CDR3 DNA is TGTGCCAGCAGCTTGATTCGGCAGGCGAACACCGGGGAGCTGTTTTTT. Protein: CASSLIRQANTGELFF.

The V gene is TRBV29-1, the J gene TRBJ1-5; D ambiguous. V was pared by 4 bases and J by 2 bases, with 12 bases between. From germline, CDR1 is SQVTM and CDR2 ANQGSEA. This CDR3 has 14 residues. The CDR3 region is CSVAAARGNQPQHF. CDR3 nucleotide sequence: TGCAGCGTTGCGGCAGCGAGAGGCAATCAGCCCCAGCATTTT. The full variable domain, with the rest looked up from reference TRBV29-1 and TRBJ1-5, is SAVISQKPSRDICQRGTSLTIQCQVDSQVTMMFWYRQQPGQSLTLIATANQGSEATYESGFVIDKFPISRPNLTFSTLTVSNMSPEDSSIYLCSVAAARGNQPQHFGDGTRLSIL.

The chain combines TRBV30 with TRBJ2-1; D gene ambiguous. The V end lost 7 bases, the J end lost 7 bases, and 17 bases lay between the germline ends. This CDR3 region has 13 residues. Germline V gene sequence: CDR1 GTSNPN, CDR2 SVGIG (reference sequence). Here the CDR3 DNA reads TGTGCCTATCTCGAGGTGGGTCTGAATGAGCAGTTCTTC. Protein: CAYLEVGLNEQFF.

J is TRBJ1-2 and V is TRBV28; 9 bases map to TRBD1. Germline values: CDR1 MDHEN, CDR2 SYDVKM. V lost 7 bases to trimming and J lost 2 bases; unmatched junction nucleotides: 11. The CDR3 is 16 residues long. The CDR3 DNA sequence: TGTGCCAGCACCTCCGGCCCGGGACAGGGAAACTATGGCTACACCTTC. This gives the protein CASTSGPGQGNYGYTF.

The gene calls are TRBV7-2 and TRBJ1-6; TRBD1 is a possible D gene (6 bases). The CDR3 runs 14 residues. The ends were cut back, 4 bases at V and 4 bases at J, with 8 bases in the middle. Germline loops: CDR1 SGHTA, CDR2 FQGNSA. The CDR3 region is CASSWTVYNSPLHF. CDR3 nucleotides: TGTGCCAGCAGCTGGACAGTATATAATTCACCCCTCCACTTT. The entire variable domain, with the rest obtained from reference TRBV7-2 and TRBJ1-6, is as follows: GAGVSQSPSNKVTEKGKDVELRCDPISGHTALYWYRQSLGQGLEFLIYFQGNSAPDKSGLPSDRFSAERTGGSVSTLTIQRTQQEDSAVYLCASSWTVYNSPLHFGNGTRLTVT.

The chain is built from TRBV5-1 and TRBJ2-2; a weak D match, TRBD2 (5 bases). Germline values: CDR1 SGHRS, CDR2 YFSETQ. V lost 5 bases and J lost 6, with 20 bases in between. CDR3 length equals 16 residues. The CDR3 loop reads CASSLIGEGSPGELFF. Here the CDR3 DNA reads TGCGCCAGCAGTCTAATTGGTGAGGGCTCCCCCGGGGAGCTGTTTTTT.

The gene calls are TRBV7-2 and TRBJ2-7; D might be TRBD2 (7 bases). Trimming removed 9 bases at V and 0 bases at J, with 15 bases between. The CDR3 contains 14 residues. CDR1 and CDR2 (germline): SGHTA, FQGNSA. CDR3 bases: TGTGCCAGTCGGTCGGCGGGGGCCTCCTACGAGCAGTACTTC. It encodes CASRSAGASYEQYF.

The chain couples TRBV6-5 to TRBJ2-4, with 9 positions matching TRBD1. The CDR3 totals 14 residues. Germline CDR1 reads MNHEY; CDR2 reads SVGAGI. V gave up 2 bases and J gave up 7 bases; unmatched junction bases: 3. The CDR3 region is CASSYDRGLNIQYF. The CDR3 nucleotides read TGTGCCAGCAGTTACGACAGGGGGTTGAACATTCAGTACTTC.

J is TRBJ2-5 and V is TRBV4-1, with D hard to call. Germline CDR1 reads MGHRA; CDR2 reads YSYEKL. CDR3 size: 16 residues. V shed 0 bases and J shed 11 bases, with 22 bases lying between them. The CDR3 protein is CASSQERNVQAPKQYF. The CDR3 coding sequence is TGCGCCAGCAGCCAAGAAAGGAACGTGCAGGCCCCTAAGCAGTACTTC.

The rearrangement uses TRBV25-1 and TRBJ2-1; D uncertain. Germline V gene data show CDR1 as MGHDK and CDR2 as SYGVNS. V was shortened by 10 bases and J by 0 bases, with 10 bases between the two germline ends. The CDR3 spans 13 residues. This CDR3 is CATSESSYNEQFF. The CDR3 DNA is TGTGCCACCTCCGAGAGCTCCTACAATGAGCAGTTCTTC.

The CDR3 region has the DNA TGTGCCAGCAGTTACCTTCAGACAGGAACCATTTATAATTCACCCCTCCACTTT. This gives the protein CASSYLQTGTIYNSPLHF. V and J are TRBV2 and TRBJ1-6; D is perhaps TRBD1 (6 bases). CDR3 length equals 18 residues. Germline CDR1 is SNHLY and CDR2 is FYNNEI. V shed 5 bases and J shed 4 bases, with 21 bases lying between them.

This clone was counted a single time. The chain has TRBV19 and TRBJ1-2, with D unclear. The CDR3 spans 13 residues. Germline-derived CDR1 and CDR2 are LNHDA and SQIVND (reference sequence). V lost 3 bases to trimming and J lost 4 bases, with 9 bases between them. The CDR3 DNA sequence: TGTGCCAGTAGTATTAAGGGAGGCTATGGCTACACCTTC. The encoded protein is CASSIKGGYGYTF.

The V call is TRBV11-2, the J call TRBJ2-1; TRBD1 is a possible D gene (6 bases). This CDR3 is 18 amino acids long. V lost 1 base, J lost 4 bases, and 20 bases lay in between. CDR1 SGHAT and CDR2 FQNNGV come from the germline V gene. CDR3 region: CASSLGQGHSLYYNEQFF. DNA for the CDR3: TGTGCCAGCAGCTTAGGGCAGGGGCACTCATTATATTACAATGAGCAGTTCTTC.

This chain joins TRBV7-3 and TRBJ2-1; no definite D call. Germline CDR1 and CDR2: SGHTA and FQGTGA. The CDR3 loop spans 11 amino acids. V was cut by 5 bases and J by 6 bases, with 5 bases left in between. This CDR3 reads CASSLGNEQFF. The CDR3 DNA reads TGTGCCAGCAGCCTAGGCAATGAGCAGTTCTTC.

This clone was seen ten or more times. This chain links TRBV19 with TRBJ2-1; D call uncertain. The V gene lost 3 bases and the J gene lost 4 bases, with 7 bases spanning the gap. The CDR3 covers 13 residues. Per germline, CDR1 LNHDA and CDR2 SQIVND (reference sequence). The CDR3 protein is CASSMSLYNEQFF. The CDR3 coding sequence is TGTGCCAGTAGTATGAGTCTTTACAATGAGCAGTTCTTC. Full variable domain (remainder filled in from reference TRBV19 and TRBJ2-1): DGGITQSPKYLFRKEGQNVTLSCEQNLNHDAMYWYRQDPGQGLRLIYYSQIVNDFQKGDIAEGYSVSREKKESFPLTVTSAQKNPTAFYLCASSMSLYNEQFFGPGTRLTVL.

The chain combines TRBV10-3 with TRBJ1-2; 8 bases are shared with TRBD1. Germline CDR1 reads ENHRY; CDR2 reads SYGVKD. This CDR3 is built from 14 residues. The V segment lost 9 bases and the J segment 3 bases; nucleotides outside the gene matches: 9. In DNA form, the CDR3 reads TGTGCCATGAGGACAGGGAGTTCGGACTATGGCTACACCTTC. This encodes CAMRTGSSDYGYTF.

V is TRBV3-1 (or the pseudogene TRBV3-2) and J is TRBJ1-6, with D uncertain. CDR3 length: 16 residues. In germline, CDR1 is LGHDT, CDR2 YNNKEL (reference sequence). V dropped 1 base and J dropped 5 bases, with 12 bases sitting between them. The CDR3 is CASSQVEAGNNSPLHF. In nucleotides, the CDR3 is TGTGCCAGCAGCCAAGTAGAAGCCGGGAATAATTCACCCCTCCACTTT.

The chain is built from TRBV5-5 and TRBJ2-3, with D possibly being TRBD2 (6 bases). Trimming took off 2 bases at V and 4 bases at J, with 8 bases between the two ends. CDR3 size: 13 residues. Per the germline V gene, CDR1 is SGHKS and CDR2 is YYEKEE (reference sequence). The CDR3 spells CASSFSGADTQYF. The CDR3 DNA follows: TGTGCCAGCAGCTTCTCGGGAGCAGATACGCAGTATTTT.

CDR3 DNA: TGTGCCAGCAGCCAAGAAATGGGGGCTTATGGCTACACCTTC. It is translated as CASSQEMGAYGYTF. The chain recombines TRBV4-2 with TRBJ1-2, with D perhaps matching TRBD1 (6 bases). CDR1 and CDR2 from the germline V gene are LGHNA and YNFKEQ. Between the trimmed V and J ends, which lost 0 bases and 5 bases, there was a span of 10 bases. This CDR3 region has 14 residues.